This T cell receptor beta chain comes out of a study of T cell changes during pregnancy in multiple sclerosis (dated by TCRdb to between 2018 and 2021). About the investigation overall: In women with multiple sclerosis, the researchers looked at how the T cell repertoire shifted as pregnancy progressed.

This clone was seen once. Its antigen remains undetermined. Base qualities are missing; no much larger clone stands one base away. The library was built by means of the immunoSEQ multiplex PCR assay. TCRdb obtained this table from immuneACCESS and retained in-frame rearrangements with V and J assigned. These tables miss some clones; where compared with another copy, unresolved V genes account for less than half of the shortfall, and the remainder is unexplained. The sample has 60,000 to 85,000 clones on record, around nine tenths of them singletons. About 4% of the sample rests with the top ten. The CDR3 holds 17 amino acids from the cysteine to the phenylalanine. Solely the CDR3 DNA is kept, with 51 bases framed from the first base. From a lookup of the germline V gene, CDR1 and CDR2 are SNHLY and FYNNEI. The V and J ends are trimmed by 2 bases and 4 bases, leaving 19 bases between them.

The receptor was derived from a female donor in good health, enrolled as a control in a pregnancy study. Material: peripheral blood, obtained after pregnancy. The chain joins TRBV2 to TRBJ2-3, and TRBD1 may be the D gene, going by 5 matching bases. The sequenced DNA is TGTGCCAGCAGTGAACCCGCCGGCCATCAGGGCTCAGATACGCAGTATTTT. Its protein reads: CASSEPAGHQGSDTQYF.